This T cell receptor (beta chain) was recorded in a study of T cell repertoires in cytomegalovirus infection. In TCRdb, the reads were re-called with MiXCR into one record per CDR3 protein. The sample holds about a million distinct CDR3 sequences, around 32% seen once. Germline values: CDR1 SGHRS, CDR2 YFSETQ. The V and J ends lost 0 bases and 7 bases respectively, with 11 bases between them. The CDR3 spans 14 residues. Study-level results: Cumulative frequency of public TCR beta families picked out carriers of CMV plus the relevant HLA. The ex vivo response was dominated by HLA-C-restricted CMV-specific TCR beta clonotypes.

In the case of this clonotype: Its target is unknown.

The clonotype comes from a human donor in good health (CMV status not recorded). Some clones in this sample may be carry-over from other donors' samples. The J gene is TRBJ1-5, the V gene TRBV5-1; D gene ambiguous. Specimen: cultured CD8+ T cells from PBMCs, collected from culture after CMV antigen stimulation. The chain's CDR3 is CASSLVRLNQPQHF. Here the CDR3 DNA reads TGCGCCAGCAGCTTGGTCCGTCTGAACCAGCCCCAGCATTTT.